The rows below give T cell receptor beta chains drawn from one sample of a study of T cell repertoires in cytomegalovirus infection. Antigens for these TCRs are unknown. TCRdb redid the calling of the reads with MiXCR, one entry per CDR3 protein. The data show 640,000 or so distinct CDR3 sequences, around a third seen once. The material sequenced was cultured PBMCs, taken from culture after CMV antigen stimulation. The source of these receptors is a human donor in good health (CMV status not recorded). Some clones in this sample may be carry-over from other donors' samples. Each CDR3 is given with its conserved first and last residue. D genes are given only for firm matches. A clone size is listed for some rows: how often the clone was seen (once, few, many), or a class if it is expanded.

length	D	V	size	J	DNA	CDR3
15	-	TRBV4-1	-	TRBJ1-3	TGCGCCAGCAGCCAAGATCGACAGCTTGGAAACACCATATATTTT	CASSQDRQLGNTIYF
12	-	TRBV12-3/TRBV12-4	few	TRBJ1-1	TGTGCCAGCAGATTTTGGGACTCTGAAGCTTTCTTT	CASRFWDSEAFF
15	-	TRBV20-1	few	TRBJ2-1	TGCAGTGCTAGAGAGACAGGTGACTACTACAATGAGCAGTTCTTC	CSARETGDYYNEQFF
13	-	TRBV12-3/TRBV12-4	-	TRBJ1-5	TGTGCCAGCAGTTTGACCGCCCCCCAGCCCCAGCATTTT	CASSLTAPQPQHF
17	-	TRBV24-1	-	TRBJ2-5	TGTGCCACCAGTGACATGAAGTTGGGGACGAAAGGGGAGACCCAGTACTTC	CATSDMKLGTKGETQYF
15	TRBD2	TRBV12-3/TRBV12-4	-	TRBJ2-5	TGTGCCAGCAGCCCCTTGGCTAGCGGGGCGGAGACCCAGTACTTC	CASSPLASGAETQYF
15	-	TRBV7-8	-	TRBJ2-1	TGTGCCAGCAGCTTAACCGGCAGGGTTCGCAATGAGCAGTTCTTC	CASSLTGRVRNEQFF
14	-	TRBV20-1	-	TRBJ2-3	TGCAGTGCTAGAGCCGGGGCCTACACAGATACGCAGTATTTT	CSARAGAYTDTQYF
13	TRBD1	TRBV12-3/TRBV12-4	-	TRBJ2-5	TGTGCCAGCAGCTCCGGACAGGGGTTAACCCAGTACTTC	CASSSGQGLTQYF
16	TRBD2	TRBV10-3	-	TRBJ2-5	TGTGCCATCAGTGAGTCGGGCGGGAGGCCCCAAGAGACCCAGTACTTC	CAISESGGRPQETQYF
15	-	TRBV20-1	few	TRBJ2-1	TGCAGTGCTAGAGATCCCGGGCGGTCCTACAATGAGCAGTTCTTC	CSARDPGRSYNEQFF
14	TRBD2	TRBV6-2/TRBV6-3	-	TRBJ2-7	TGTGCCAGCAGTAAACTAGCGGGAGTACACGAGCAGTACTTC	CASSKLAGVHEQYF
18	-	TRBV10-2	few	TRBJ1-3	TGCGCCAGCAGTGAGTCGACGAGAATTACCTTCTCTGGAAACACCATATATTTT	CASSESTRITFSGNTIYF
14	-	TRBV6-2/TRBV6-3	-	TRBJ2-5	TGTGCCAGCAGTCGAGACAGCGTCCAAGAGACCCAGTACTTC	CASSRDSVQETQYF
15	TRBD1	TRBV7-6	-	TRBJ2-2	TGTGCCAGCAGCTCCGGGACAGGGGCCACCGGGGAGCTGTTTTTT	CASSSGTGATGELFF
13	-	TRBV7-2	few	TRBJ1-1	TGTGCCAGCAGCTTACGCCCCACCGAGGGGGCTTTCTTT	CASSLRPTEGAFF
15	-	TRBV7-9	-	TRBJ1-1	TGTGCCAGCAGCCCACGACCAGGGCAAAACACTGAAGCTTTCTTT	CASSPRPGQNTEAFF
11	-	TRBV12-3/TRBV12-4	-	TRBJ2-3	TGTGCCAGCGGTGGTATGGATACGCAGTATTTT	CASGGMDTQYF
17	-	TRBV7-9	few	TRBJ2-3	TGTGCCAGCAGCTCCGGGGGGCCCCTCTTTAGCACAGATACGCAGTATTTT	CASSSGGPLFSTDTQYF
15	-	TRBV7-9	few	TRBJ2-7	TGTGCCAGCAGCTCGGACAGATCGGCGGCCTACGAGCAGTACTTC	CASSSDRSAAYEQYF
15	-	TRBV20-1	-	TRBJ2-3	TGCAGTGCTAGAGATTTCCCCTCTACTGGAGATACGCAGTATTTT	CSARDFPSTGDTQYF
13	TRBD2	TRBV6-2/TRBV6-3	-	TRBJ2-5	TGTGCCAGCAGGCCCGGGAGGTCTGAGACCCAGTACTTC	CASRPGRSETQYF
15	-	TRBV27	-	TRBJ2-1	TGTGCCAGCAGTTTATCAGGGGCTATCTACAATGAGCAGTTCTTC	CASSLSGAIYNEQFF
13	TRBD1	TRBV6-2/TRBV6-3	few	TRBJ2-3	TGTGCCAGCAGTACCAGGGGGCCGGATACGCAGTATTTT	CASSTRGPDTQYF
13	-	TRBV7-2	many	TRBJ2-3	TGTGCCAGCAGCACCACGCCGTGGGATACGCAGTATTTT	CASSTTPWDTQYF
13	-	TRBV30	-	TRBJ1-2	TGTGCCTGGGGTCGGCAGTCTTTCTATGGCTACACCTTC	CAWGRQSFYGYTF
11	-	TRBV14	-	TRBJ1-1	TGTGCCAGTCTGCCCAACACTGAAGCTTTCTTT	CASLPNTEAFF
14	-	TRBV7-8	-	TRBJ2-1	TGTGCCAGCAGCTTAGATGGGGTGGTCAATGAGCAGTTCTTC	CASSLDGVVNEQFF
15	-	TRBV6-1	few	TRBJ2-6	TGTGCCAGCAGTGAAGTCCGTCCTGGGGCCAACGTCCTGACTTTC	CASSEVRPGANVLTF
15	-	TRBV7-6	few	TRBJ1-6	TGTGCCAGCAGCTTTGACGGGCAGGCGGGTTCACCCCTCCACTTT	CASSFDGQAGSPLHF
16	TRBD2	TRBV4-1	-	TRBJ2-3	TGCGCCAGCAGCTCTTCGGCTAGCGGGGACACAGATACGCAGTATTTT	CASSSSASGDTDTQYF
15	-	TRBV4-1	few	TRBJ2-2	TGCGCCAGCAGCCAAAGGCGGTCGGACACCGGGGAGCTGTTTTTT	CASSQRRSDTGELFF
15	-	TRBV7-9	-	TRBJ1-4	TGTGCCAGCAGCCGCCCCGGGGAGGAGGAAGAAAAACTGTTTTTT	CASSRPGEEEEKLFF
13	-	TRBV6-1	few	TRBJ2-7	TGTGCCAGCAGTCGTTCCAGGGTTTACGAGCAGTACTTC	CASSRSRVYEQYF
12	TRBD1	TRBV7-2	-	TRBJ1-1	TGTGCCAGCAGCTCGGACAGACAGGGGGCTTTCTTT	CASSSDRQGAFF
15	-	TRBV5-1	few	TRBJ1-1	TGCGCCAGCAGCTCTCGCCCGGGAGGGAACACTGAAGCTTTCTTT	CASSSRPGGNTEAFF
12	-	TRBV2	once	TRBJ2-7	TGTGCCAGCACTTGGTCCGGCTACGAGCAGTACTTC	CASTWSGYEQYF
13	-	TRBV2	-	TRBJ1-2	TGTGCCAGCCGCCCAGGTGGAGTCTATGGCTACACCTTC	CASRPGGVYGYTF
11	-	TRBV19	once	TRBJ2-7	TGTGCCAGTAGTGCTAGCAGCGAGCAGTACTTC	CASSASSEQYF
16	TRBD2	TRBV2	-	TRBJ2-7	TGTGCCAGCAGTGAAGGGGCTGGCGGGAGGGCCGGCGAGCAGTACTTC	CASSEGAGGRAGEQYF
13	-	TRBV19	many	TRBJ1-1	TGTGCCAGTAGTATCACCGTGAACACTGAAGCTTTCTTT	CASSITVNTEAFF